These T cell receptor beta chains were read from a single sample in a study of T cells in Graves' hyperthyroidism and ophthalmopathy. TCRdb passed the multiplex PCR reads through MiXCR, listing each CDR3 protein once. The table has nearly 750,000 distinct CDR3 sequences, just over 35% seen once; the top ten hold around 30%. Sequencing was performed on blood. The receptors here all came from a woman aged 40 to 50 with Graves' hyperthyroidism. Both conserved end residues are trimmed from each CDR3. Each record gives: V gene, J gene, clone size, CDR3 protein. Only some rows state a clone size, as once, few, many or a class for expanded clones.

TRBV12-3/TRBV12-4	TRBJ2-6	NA	ASSLGANTEA
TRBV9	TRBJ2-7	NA	ASSPPGHPTGEQY
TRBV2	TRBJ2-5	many	ASTRTGGRETQY
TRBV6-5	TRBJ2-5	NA	ASRRTSGRFQAGTQY
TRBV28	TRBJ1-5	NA	ASSSHRGRSQPQH
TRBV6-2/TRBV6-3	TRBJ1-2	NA	ASSFSGTGIYGYT
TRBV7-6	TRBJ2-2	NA	ASSQGGLRDTNTGELF
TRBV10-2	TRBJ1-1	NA	ASSYSGTALNTEAF
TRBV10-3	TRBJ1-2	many	AIGTDYGYT
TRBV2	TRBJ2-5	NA	ASSAGRRQETQY
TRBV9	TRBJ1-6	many	ASSVYQDNSPLH
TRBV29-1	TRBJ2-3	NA	SAENRVVGDTQY
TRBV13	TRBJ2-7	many	ASSIGRGYEQY
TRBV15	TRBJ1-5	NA	ATSRPAGFGSNQPQH
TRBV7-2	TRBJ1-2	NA	ASSLATGHNYGYT
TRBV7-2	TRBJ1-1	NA	ASSLPGLSEAF
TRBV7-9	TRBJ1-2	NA	ASSALSYGYT
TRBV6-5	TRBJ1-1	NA	ASSPDPPDEAF
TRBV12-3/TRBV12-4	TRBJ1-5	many	ASSFWGSNQPQH
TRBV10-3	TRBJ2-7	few	AITGTSGDSYEQY
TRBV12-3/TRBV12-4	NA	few	ASSFRYNEQF
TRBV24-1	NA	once	ATRGPQGADTQY
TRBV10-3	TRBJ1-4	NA	AISEREKLF
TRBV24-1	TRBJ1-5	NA	ASRMLVGLRQPQH
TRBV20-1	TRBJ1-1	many	SAVGTGVTEAF
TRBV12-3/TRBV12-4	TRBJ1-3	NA	ASSHRDKENTIY
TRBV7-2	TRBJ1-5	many	ASSLSPDRAMQPQH
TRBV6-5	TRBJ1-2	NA	ASSYSSEGGGYT
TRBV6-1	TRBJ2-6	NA	ASGLGANVLT
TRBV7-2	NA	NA	ASSLFMTGATDTQY
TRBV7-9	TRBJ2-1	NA	ASSFSGRDEQF
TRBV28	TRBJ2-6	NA	ASSFLGVGSSGANVLT
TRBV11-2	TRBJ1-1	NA	ASSFPGTGGDTEAF
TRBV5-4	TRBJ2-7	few	ASSLRSEVSYEQY
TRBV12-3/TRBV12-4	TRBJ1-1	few	ASRLNPGQGALKAF
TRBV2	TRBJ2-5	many	ASSVVRGSQETQY
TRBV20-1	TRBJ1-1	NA	SAREDRGLPDAEAF
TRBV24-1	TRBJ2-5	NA	ATSDSTQGQETQY
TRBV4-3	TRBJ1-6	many	ASSRGALNSPLH
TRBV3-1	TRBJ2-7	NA	ASSFHGISYEQY
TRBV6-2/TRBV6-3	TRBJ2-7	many	ASGTSGSGGEQY
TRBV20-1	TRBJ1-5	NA	SAPSGQGGFQPQH